The 19 T cell receptor beta chains reported below all come from one sample, sequenced in a study of blood T cell repertoires in COVID-19. TCRdb keeps only in-frame clones here, not all; method: immunoSEQ multiplex PCR. Of under 250,000 clones in the sample, about four fifths were seen once. What was sequenced was peripheral blood. The receptors originated from a woman aged 70-85 years with acute or convalescent COVID-19.

This rearrangement joins TRBV9 to TRBJ2-2; D is possibly TRBD1 (6 bases). This CDR3 contains 15 residues. V was pared by 0 bases and J by 7 bases, with 13 bases between. CDR1 SGDLS and CDR2 YYNGEE come from the germline V gene. Here the CDR3 reads CASSVVQGASGELFF. In DNA form, the CDR3 reads TGTGCCAGCAGCGTAGTACAGGGCGCGAGCGGGGAGCTGTTTTTT.

The chain uses TRBV7-2 and TRBJ1-3; D is possibly TRBD1 (5 bases). V lost 4 bases and J lost 2, with 12 bases in between. Germline lookup yields CDR1 SGHTA and CDR2 FQGNSA. This CDR3 is 15 amino acids long. This CDR3 reads CASSSRVGTGNTIYF. The CDR3 bases are TGTGCCAGCAGCTCCAGGGTAGGGACTGGAAACACCATATATTTT. Looking up the rest from reference TRBV7-2 and TRBJ1-3 gives the full variable domain: GAGVSQSPSNKVTEKGKDVELRCDPISGHTALYWYRQSLGQGLEFLIYFQGNSAPDKSGLPSDRFSAERTGGSVSTLTIQRTQQEDSAVYLCASSSRVGTGNTIYFGEGSWLTVV.

The chain combines TRBV27 with TRBJ1-2; 11 bases are a match to TRBD1. The CDR3 sequence is 14 residues long. The trim removed 4 bases at V and 8 bases at J, leaving 6 bases unmatched. Looked up from germline, CDR1 is MNHEY and CDR2 is SMNVEV (reference sequence). This chain's CDR3 is CASSSGTGGAGYTF. The CDR3 DNA follows: TGTGCCAGCAGTTCCGGGACAGGGGGGGCCGGCTACACCTTC.

The CDR3 reads CSIADRATVYGYTF. In DNA form, the CDR3 reads TGCAGCATAGCAGACAGGGCCACCGTCTATGGCTACACCTTC. The rearrangement uses TRBV29-1 and TRBJ1-2; 7 bases map to TRBD1. The CDR3 covers 14 residues. In germline, CDR1 is SQVTM, CDR2 ANQGSEA. Trimming cost V 8 bases and J 4 bases; bases outside gene matches: 13. The full variable domain, completed using reference TRBV29-1 and TRBJ1-2, is SAVISQKPSRDICQRGTSLTIQCQVDSQVTMMFWYRQQPGQSLTLIATANQGSEATYESGFVIDKFPISRPNLTFSTLTVSNMSPEDSSIYLCSIADRATVYGYTFGSGTRLTVV.

This clone was recorded only once. The chain joins TRBV4-2 to TRBJ2-3, with 11 bases that match TRBD1. The ends lost 4 bases at V and 5 bases at J; junction bases unmatched: 2. The CDR3 has 14 amino acids. CDR1 is LGHNA and CDR2 is YNFKEQ in the germline V gene. The CDR3 DNA reads TGTGCCAGCAGCCCGGGACAGGGGGGAGATACGCAGTATTTT. It encodes CASSPGQGGDTQYF.

This chain connects TRBV5-1 to TRBJ2-5; TRBD1 matches 9 bases. The CDR3 is made up of 15 amino acids. Germline loops: CDR1 SGHRS, CDR2 YFSETQ. V shed 0 bases, J shed 4 bases, and the junction held 4 bases outside the gene matches. CDR3 sequence: CASSLDGTGSETQYF. The CDR3 DNA reads as TGCGCCAGCAGCTTGGATGGGACAGGGTCAGAGACCCAGTACTTC. Filled out from reference TRBV5-1 and TRBJ2-5, the complete variable domain reads KAGVTQTPRYLIKTRGQQVTLSCSPISGHRSVSWYQQTPGQGLQFLFEYFSETQRNKGNFPGRFSGRQFSNSRSEMNVSTLELGDSALYLCASSLDGTGSETQYFGPGTRLLVL.

V gene TRBV30 combines with J gene TRBJ1-2; no clear D. The ends were cut back, 0 bases at V and 4 bases at J, with 12 bases in the middle. This CDR3 is built from 14 residues. Germline V gene sequence: CDR1 GTSNPN, CDR2 SVGIG (reference sequence). This chain's CDR3 is CAWSVPLQTYGYTF. The CDR3 bases are TGTGCCTGGAGTGTACCCTTACAGACCTATGGCTACACCTTC.

The chain uses TRBV12-3 or TRBV12-4 and TRBJ1-2; tentative D call: TRBD1 (5 bases). V was trimmed by 2 bases and J by 5 bases, leaving 6 bases between them. There are 12 residues in the CDR3. CDR3 in amino acids: CASSLRGYGYTF. CDR3 sequence (DNA): TGTGCCAGCAGTTTAAGGGGATATGGCTACACCTTC.

The table lists this clone with a count of one. The chain joins TRBV19 to TRBJ1-1; 7 bases are a match to TRBD1. CDR3 length: 13 residues. CDR1 is LNHDA, CDR2 SQIVND, per germline (reference sequence). V shed 5 bases and J 1 base; nucleotides not matched to a gene: 1. CDR3 sequence: CASSPGGNTEAFF. CDR3 coding DNA: TGTGCCAGTAGTCCAGGGGGGAACACTGAAGCTTTCTTT.

The rearrangement joins TRBV6-2 or TRBV6-3 to TRBJ2-5, with unresolved D. The CDR3 consists of 13 residues. The V and J ends lost 5 bases and 1 base respectively, with 8 bases between them. The V gene's germline CDR1 is MNHEY and CDR2 SVGEGT. CDR3 region: CASSPYSQETQYF. CDR3 bases: TGTGCCAGCAGTCCCTACTCCCAAGAGACCCAGTACTTC.

The sample holds a few counts of this clone. The chain joins TRBV10-2 to TRBJ1-2, with a weak D call TRBD1 (5 bases). The CDR3 has 13 residues. The V end was cut by 6 bases, the J end by 6 bases, with 14 bases between. The V gene's germline CDR1 is WSHSY and CDR2 SAAADI. The CDR3 is CASRAPGLDGYTF. Here the CDR3 DNA reads TGCGCCAGCAGAGCCCCAGGGCTAGATGGCTACACCTTC.

The table lists this clone with a few counts. This sequence joins TRBV6-6 and TRBJ2-2, with 7 bases that match TRBD1. Losses at the gene ends were 2 bases for V and 1 base for J; bases not matched to a gene: 4. This CDR3 is built from 16 residues. Germline-derived CDR1 and CDR2 are MNHNY and SVGAGI (reference sequence). The CDR3, as DNA: TGTGCCAGCAGTTACCCGGGACAGATGAACACCGGGGAGCTGTTTTTT. Protein sequence: CASSYPGQMNTGELFF.

The CDR3 bases are TGTGCCAGCAGTTACTCGGGACAACTTGACTATGGCTACACCTTC. It codes for CASSYSGQLDYGYTF. The chain combines TRBV6-5 with TRBJ1-2, with a tentative D call TRBD1 (6 bases). The CDR3 has 15 amino acids. V was trimmed by 0 bases and J by 3 bases, leaving 11 bases between them. Germline-derived CDR1 and CDR2 are MNHEY and SVGAGI.

V and J are TRBV18 and TRBJ1-6, with a weak D call TRBD1 (5 bases). The V gene's germline CDR1 is KGHSH and CDR2 LQKENI. Trimming cost V 3 bases and J 9 bases, with 21 bases left between them. The CDR3 runs to 17 residues. DNA of the CDR3: TGTGCCAGCTCACCGACCTTTATCGGGGGTGAAGGTTCACCCCTCCACTTT. Encoded protein: CASSPTFIGGEGSPLHF.

This clone was seen only a few times. The chain carries TRBV23-1 and TRBJ1-6; D possibly corresponds to TRBD1 (5 bases). TRBV23-1 counts as an open reading frame of uncertain function. V was shortened by 0 bases and J by 5 bases, with 8 bases between the two germline ends. CDR3 length: 15 residues. The DNA of the CDR3 is TGCGCCAGCAGTCAATCGGGGCAGAATAATTCACCCCTCCACTTT. Amino acid sequence: CASSQSGQNNSPLHF.

This clone was observed a handful of times. This sequence joins TRBV3-1 (or the pseudogene TRBV3-2) and TRBJ1-2; no clear D. CDR1 is LGHDT and CDR2 is YNNKEL in the germline V gene (reference sequence). This CDR3 comprises 15 residues. V was shortened by 0 bases and J by 0 bases, with 8 bases between the two germline ends. CDR3 protein: CASSQDARPNYGYTF. The CDR3 nucleotides read TGTGCCAGCAGCCAAGACGCCAGGCCTAACTATGGCTACACCTTC.

The chain recombines TRBV7-9 with TRBJ2-7, with TRBD1 matching 8 bases. The CDR3 spans 18 residues. Unmatched junction bases numbered 15, after V lost 2 bases and J lost 3 bases. Per germline, CDR1 SEHNR and CDR2 FQNEAQ (reference sequence). The CDR3 DNA is TGTGCCAGCAGCTTATTTGGGGGGCGACAGGGGAGTCGCTACGAGCAGTACTTC. It specifies CASSLFGGRQGSRYEQYF. The full variable domain, with the rest looked up from reference TRBV7-9 and TRBJ2-7, is DTGVSQNPRHKITKRGQNVTFRCDPISEHNRLYWYRQTLGQGPEFLTYFQNEAQLEKSRLLSDRFSAERPKGSFSTLEIQRTEQGDSAMYLCASSLFGGRQGSRYEQYFGPGTRLTVT.

The chain carries TRBV5-1 and TRBJ1-2, with D perhaps matching TRBD1 (6 bases). Looked up from germline, CDR1 is SGHRS and CDR2 is YFSETQ. The CDR3 sequence is 16 residues long. Trimming removed 4 bases at V and 0 bases at J, with 16 bases between. The CDR3 DNA follows: TGCGCCAGCAGCCACAGGGACGGCCTTTCTAACTATGGCTACACCTTC. Protein: CASSHRDGLSNYGYTF.

The V and J genes are TRBV18 and TRBJ1-2; D ambiguous. This CDR3 comprises 13 residues. V was pared by 2 bases and J by 7 bases, with 11 bases between. Looked up from germline, CDR1 is KGHSH and CDR2 is LQKENI. CDR3 DNA sequence: TGTGCCAGCTCACCATTTAAGGAGGCTGGCTACACCTTC. Its translation is CASSPFKEAGYTF.